This T cell receptor beta chain was recorded in a study of blood T cell repertoires in COVID-19. Study as a whole: The origin of the acute and convalescent COVID-19 samples was the United States, Italy and Spain.

Germline values: CDR1 SEHNR, CDR2 FQNEAQ (reference sequence). After removal of 2 bases from V and 8 bases from J, the junction contained 3 bases not matched to a gene. The CDR3 has 13 amino acids. Clones were read by immunoSEQ multiplex PCR, and TCRdb kept only the in-frame ones, dropping some. This table has 150,000 to 180,000 clones, 70% to 90% appearing once. The sequenced sample consisted of peripheral blood. This sequence was found in a woman in her fifties or sixties with COVID-19, enrolled during active disease. J is TRBJ2-1 and V is TRBV7-9; TRBD1 agrees at 7 bases. CDR3 protein: CASSLTGEDEQFF. In DNA, the CDR3 is TGTGCCAGCAGCTTAACAGGGGAAGATGAGCAGTTCTTC. The full variable domain, completed using reference TRBV7-9 and TRBJ2-1, is DTGVSQNPRHKITKRGQNVTFRCDPISEHNRLYWYRQTLGQGPEFLTYFQNEAQLEKSRLLSDRFSAERPKGSFSTLEIQRTEQGDSAMYLCASSLTGEDEQFFGPGTRLTVL.